This T cell receptor beta chain was retrieved from a study of blood T cell repertoires in COVID-19. At the level of the study: The study drew acute and convalescent COVID-19 samples from the United States, Italy and Spain. PBMCs, B-cell-depleted T cells, or T cells provided the cDNA or gDNA that made up the material.

In the authors' workflow: Reference gene primer amplification gave nucleated cell count estimates. The method was immunoSEQ multiplex PCR; TCRdb's version includes in-frame clones alone and lacks a portion of them. The V and J calls and clone size are taken from that table; D and trimming were inferred from the DNA. This sample has 70,000 or so clones, with around 89% found just once. CDR1 SGHRS and CDR2 YFSETQ come from the germline V gene. Deletions cut 0 bases from V and 4 bases from J, with 11 bases between. This CDR3 comprises 16 residues. This TCR was sampled from a woman at least 80 years old with active COVID-19. J is TRBJ1-6 and V is TRBV5-1; a possible D gene is TRBD1 (5 bases). The sequenced material came from peripheral blood. The CDR3 is CASSLDQDKYNSPLHF. In nucleotides, the CDR3 is TGCGCCAGCAGCTTGGATCAGGACAAGTATAATTCACCCCTCCACTTT.